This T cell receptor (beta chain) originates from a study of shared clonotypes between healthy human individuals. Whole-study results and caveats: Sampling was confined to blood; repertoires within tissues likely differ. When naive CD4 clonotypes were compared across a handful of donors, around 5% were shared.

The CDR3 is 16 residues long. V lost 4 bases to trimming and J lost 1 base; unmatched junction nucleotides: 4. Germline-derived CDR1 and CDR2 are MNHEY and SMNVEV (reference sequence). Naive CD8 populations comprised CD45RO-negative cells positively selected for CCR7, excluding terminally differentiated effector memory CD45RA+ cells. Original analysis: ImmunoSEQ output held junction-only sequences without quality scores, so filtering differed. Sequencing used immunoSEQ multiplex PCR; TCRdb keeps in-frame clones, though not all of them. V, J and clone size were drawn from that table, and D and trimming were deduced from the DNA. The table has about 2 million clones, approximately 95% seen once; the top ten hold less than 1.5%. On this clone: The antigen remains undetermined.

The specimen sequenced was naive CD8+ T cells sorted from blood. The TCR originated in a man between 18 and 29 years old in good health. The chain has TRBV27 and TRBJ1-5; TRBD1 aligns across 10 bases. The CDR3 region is CASSSWTGGSNQPQHF. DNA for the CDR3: TGTGCCAGCAGTTCGTGGACAGGGGGAAGCAATCAGCCCCAGCATTTT.